This T cell receptor (beta chain) is drawn from a study of T-cell reconstitution after alpha-beta-depleted transplantation in children. Unique molecular identifiers were used to barcode this TCRbeta library. Each CDR3 protein is one row after TCRdb ran MiXCR on the PCR reads. Of some 550,000 distinct CDR3 sequences in the sample, 18% were seen once. Looked up from germline, CDR1 is SGDLS and CDR2 is YYNGEE. Trimming removed 0 bases at V and 5 bases at J, with 14 bases between. The CDR3 totals 15 residues. The chain uses TRBV9 and TRBJ1-2; a weak D match, TRBD1 (5 bases). The sample consisted of PBMCs from the stem cell graft donor, taken from the stem cell graft. This receptor was taken from a human donor who donated a stem cell graft to a child with acute lymphoblastic leukemia. CDR3 amino acids: CASSVGPGPGYGYTF. The CDR3 DNA reads as TGTGCCAGCAGCGTAGGACCAGGGCCTGGGTATGGCTACACCTTC. Filled out from reference TRBV9 and TRBJ1-2, the complete variable domain reads DSGVTQTPKHLITATGQRVTLRCSPRSGDLSVYWYQQSLDQGLQFLIQYYNGEERAKGNILERFSAQQFPDLHSELNLSSLELGDSALYFCASSVGPGPGYGYTFGSGTRLTVV.